The 18 T cell receptor beta chains given below trace back to one sample, sequenced in a study of cytomegalovirus exposure and HLA in healthy donors. PCR amplification relied on 60 Vbeta primers (plus 13 Jbeta primers). Assay: immunoSEQ multiplex PCR; the TCRdb copy retains only in-frame clones and omits some. Among 110,000 to 150,000 clones listed, roughly 77% were seen once. Sequenced sample: PBMCs. These receptors all stem from a woman aged 25 to 39 in good health and CMV-seronegative.

The rearrangement links TRBV2 to TRBJ2-7; D call uncertain. Trimming took off 4 bases at V and 5 bases at J, with 18 bases between the two ends. Germline loops: CDR1 SNHLY, CDR2 FYNNEI. The CDR3 length is 15 residues. The CDR3 sequence is CASSVGQPLWNEQYF. The CDR3 DNA reads TGTGCCAGCAGTGTTGGGCAGCCCCTGTGGAACGAGCAGTACTTC.

This chain uses TRBV7-3 with TRBJ2-2; 10 nucleotides agree with TRBD2. V lost 5 bases and J lost 2; bases outside the gene matches: 8. Germline assignment: CDR1 SGHTA and CDR2 FQGTGA. CDR3 length equals 17 residues. CDR3 loop: CASSPMGTSVNTGELFF. CDR3 DNA sequence: TGTGCCAGCAGCCCGATGGGGACTAGCGTAAACACCGGGGAGCTGTTTTTT.

This clone was seen a handful of times. CDR3 sequence (DNA): TGTGCCAGCTCCAGGCTAGGGACAGGGGATGAAAAACTGTTTTTT. Residues: CASSRLGTGDEKLFF. The chain combines TRBV6-5 with TRBJ1-4; 10 nucleotides match TRBD1. The germline V gene encodes CDR1 MNHEY and CDR2 SVGAGI. The CDR3 extends over 15 amino acids. The trim removed 8 bases at V and 6 bases at J, leaving 9 bases unmatched.

This chain links TRBV7-9 with TRBJ1-2; 8 bases are shared with TRBD1. The CDR3 runs 16 residues. Looked up from germline, CDR1 is SEHNR and CDR2 is FQNEAQ (reference sequence). Trimming at V came to 1 base and at J to 3 bases, leaving 7 bases not matched to a gene. CDR3 protein: CASSLGRGTGDYGYTF. The CDR3 bases are TGTGCCAGCAGCTTAGGGCGTGGGACAGGTGACTATGGCTACACCTTC.

This clone was found a few times. The J gene is TRBJ2-3, the V gene TRBV6-1, with no clear D. V shed 4 bases and J shed 0 bases, with 14 bases lying between them. This CDR3 is 16 amino acids long. The germline V gene encodes CDR1 MNHNS and CDR2 SASEGT. The CDR3 DNA reads as TGTGCCAGCAGTGCGCTATCACGCTCTAGCACAGATACGCAGTATTTT. It specifies CASSALSRSSTDTQYF.

The genes are TRBV6-1 and TRBJ2-7, with D possibly being TRBD2 (6 bases). This CDR3 has 13 amino acids. The germline V gene encodes CDR1 MNHNS and CDR2 SASEGT. V shed 6 bases and J shed 6 bases, with 15 bases lying between them. CDR3 sequence reads: CASRQLASGEQYF. As DNA, the CDR3 is TGTGCCAGCAGGCAACTAGCCTCTGGCGAGCAGTACTTC.

The V call is TRBV29-1, the J call TRBJ2-1; 13 nucleotides agree with TRBD2. The CDR3 is 14 residues long. With 7 bases clipped from V and 10 bases from J, the junction kept 10 bases outside the gene matches. CDR1 is SQVTM and CDR2 is ANQGSEA in the germline V gene. The CDR3 DNA reads as TGCAGCGCAAATCCTCGACTAGCGGGGGGCGAGCAGTTCTTC. Its protein is CSANPRLAGGEQFF.

For this clone: Additional DNA sequences in this sample encode the identical CDR3. V is TRBV6-5 and J is TRBJ1-2, with D perhaps TRBD1 (5 bases). CDR1 is MNHEY and CDR2 is SVGAGI in the germline V gene. The CDR3 runs 12 residues. Trimming shortened V by 8 bases and J by 2 bases, and 9 bases separated the two germline ends. The CDR3 here is CASRDRNYGYTF. CDR3 DNA: TGTGCCAGCCGAGACAGAAACTATGGCTACACCTTC.

About this clone itself: Other DNA sequences from this sample encode an identical CDR3 as well. V is TRBV10-3 and J is TRBJ2-6, with D possibly TRBD1 on 6 matching bases. Germline values: CDR1 ENHRY, CDR2 SYGVKD. V lost 3 bases and J 0 bases, leaving 15 bases between the germline ends. The CDR3 runs to 18 residues. Here the CDR3 DNA reads TGTGCCATCAGTGACAGTCCAGGGGCACCCTCTGGGGCCAACGTCCTGACTTTC. Amino acids: CAISDSPGAPSGANVLTF.

The chain carries TRBV12-2 and TRBJ1-1. TRBV12-2 counts as a pseudogene. This CDR3 is 12 amino acids long. CDR3 residues: CASRPGNTEAFF. CDR3 in DNA: TGTGCAAGTCGGCCCGGGAACACTGAAGCTTTCTTT.

The gene calls are TRBV5-6 and TRBJ1-3; D possibly corresponds to TRBD1 (5 bases). CDR1 is SGHDT and CDR2 is YYEEEE in the germline V gene. V lost 5 bases and J lost 0, with 12 bases in between. CDR3 size: 15 residues. CDR3: CASRREGISGNTIYF. DNA of the CDR3: TGTGCCAGCAGGCGGGAGGGGATCTCTGGAAACACCATATATTTT.

The chain combines TRBV6-1 with TRBJ2-7, with TRBD2 as a possible D gene (6 bases). The CDR3 sequence is 14 residues long. CDR1 and CDR2 (germline): MNHNS, SASEGT. V lost 3 bases to trimming and J lost 3 bases, with 12 bases between them. This CDR3 is CASSDSGSYYEQYF. The CDR3 coding sequence is TGTGCCAGCAGTGATTCCGGGAGTTACTACGAGCAGTACTTC.

The chain has TRBV5-1 and TRBJ2-7, with D tentatively TRBD2 (6 bases). CDR3 size: 14 residues. Looked up from germline, CDR1 is SGHRS and CDR2 is YFSETQ. Trimming cost V 3 bases and J 6 bases, with 16 bases left between them. CDR3 coding DNA: TGCGCCAGCAGCTGGAGGGAGGCTCTTACCGAGCAGTACTTC. This gives the protein CASSWREALTEQYF.

The rearrangement joins TRBV10-1 to TRBJ2-7; 10 nucleotides line up with TRBD1. The CDR3 is 14 amino acids. V gave up 8 bases and J gave up 2 bases; unmatched junction bases: 6. Germline values: CDR1 WNHNN, CDR2 SYGVQD (reference sequence). CDR3 sequence: CASSPDRGTYEQYF. The CDR3 nucleotides are TGCGCCAGCTCCCCGGACAGGGGGACCTACGAGCAGTACTTC.

V gene TRBV4-1 combines with J gene TRBJ2-5; 13 positions match TRBD2. The V segment lost 0 bases and the J segment 4 bases; nucleotides outside the gene matches: 8. Germline V gives CDR1 MGHRA, CDR2 YSYEKL. The CDR3 extends over 18 amino acids. CDR3 nucleotide sequence: TGCGCCAGCAGCCAAGATTTACTAGCGGGGGGGCCGGGAGAGACCCAGTACTTC. Translated, it gives CASSQDLLAGGPGETQYF.

The chain combines TRBV28 with TRBJ1-2; 7 nucleotides align to TRBD1. This CDR3 spans 14 amino acids. CDR1 is MDHEN and CDR2 is SYDVKM in the germline V gene. Trimming took 5 bases from V and 4 from J; bases not matched to a gene: 7. CDR3 in DNA: TGTGCCAGCAGTAAGGGACAGACGATCTATGGCTACACCTTC. As protein: CASSKGQTIYGYTF.

This chain uses TRBV18 with TRBJ1-2; 8 bases line up with TRBD1. Germline V gene data show CDR1 as KGHSH and CDR2 as LQKENI. Unmatched junction bases numbered 6, after V lost 5 bases and J lost 4 bases. The CDR3 contains 14 residues. In nucleotides, the CDR3 is TGTGCCAGCTCAAAAGACAGGGGACTCTATGGCTACACCTTC. It specifies CASSKDRGLYGYTF.

The J gene is TRBJ2-1, the V gene TRBV28, with 10 bases that match TRBD2. The CDR3 has 15 amino acids. Germline assignment: CDR1 MDHEN and CDR2 SYDVKM. The V and J ends lost 7 bases and 9 bases, in that order; junction bases with no gene match: 12. The CDR3 is CASNYGPSGSPEQFF. Written as DNA, the CDR3 is TGTGCCAGCAACTATGGGCCTAGCGGGAGCCCTGAGCAGTTCTTC.